This T cell receptor beta chain was documented in a study of T cells in Graves' hyperthyroidism and ophthalmopathy. Amplification targeted TCR beta CDR3 regions from RNA transcripts. An initial round of RT-PCR targeting the TCR CDR3 relied on the HTBI primer set. TCRdb re-called the multiplex PCR reads through MiXCR, storing one row per CDR3 protein. The data hold a few hundred thousand distinct CDR3 sequences, with around a quarter observed a single time. Germline V gene sequence: CDR1 KGHDR, CDR2 SFDVKD. V lost 5 bases, J lost 3 bases, and 11 bases lay in between. The CDR3 runs 14 residues. The sequence was obtained from a man aged 45-65 years with Graves' hyperthyroidism. This chain uses TRBV24-1 with TRBJ2-3, with unresolved D. The sequenced sample consisted of blood. The CDR3, as DNA: TGTGCCACCAGTGGGGCCGGTTATACAGATACGCAGTATTTT. Its protein is CATSGAGYTDTQYF.